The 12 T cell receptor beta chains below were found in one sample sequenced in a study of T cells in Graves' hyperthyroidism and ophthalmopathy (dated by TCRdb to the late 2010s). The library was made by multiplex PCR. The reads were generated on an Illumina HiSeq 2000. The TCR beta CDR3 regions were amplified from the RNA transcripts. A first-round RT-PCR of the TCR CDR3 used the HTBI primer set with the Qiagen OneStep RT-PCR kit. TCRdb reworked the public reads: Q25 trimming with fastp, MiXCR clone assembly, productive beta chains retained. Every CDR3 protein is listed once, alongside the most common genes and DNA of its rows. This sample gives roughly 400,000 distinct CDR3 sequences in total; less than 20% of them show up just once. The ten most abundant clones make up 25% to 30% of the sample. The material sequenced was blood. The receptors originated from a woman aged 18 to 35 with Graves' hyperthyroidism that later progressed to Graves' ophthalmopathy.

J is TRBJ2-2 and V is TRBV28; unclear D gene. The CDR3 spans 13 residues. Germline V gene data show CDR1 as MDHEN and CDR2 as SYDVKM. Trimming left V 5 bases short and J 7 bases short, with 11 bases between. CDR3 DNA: TGTGCCAGCAGTCCAAAATGGGACGGGGAGCTGTTTTTT. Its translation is CASSPKWDGELFF. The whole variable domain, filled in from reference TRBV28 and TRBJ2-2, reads DVKVTQSSRYLVKRTGEKVFLECVQDMDHENMFWYRQDPGLGLRLIYFSYDVKMKEKGDIPEGYSVSREKKERFSLILESASTNQTSMYLCASSPKWDGELFFGEGSRLTVL.

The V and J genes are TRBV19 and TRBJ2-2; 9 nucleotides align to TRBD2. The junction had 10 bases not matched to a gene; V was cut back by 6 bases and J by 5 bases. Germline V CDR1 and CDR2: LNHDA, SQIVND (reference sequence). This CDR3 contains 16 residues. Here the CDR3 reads CASSSAGGPSTGELFF. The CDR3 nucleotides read TGTGCCAGTAGCTCTGCGGGAGGGCCGAGTACCGGGGAGCTGTTTTTT.

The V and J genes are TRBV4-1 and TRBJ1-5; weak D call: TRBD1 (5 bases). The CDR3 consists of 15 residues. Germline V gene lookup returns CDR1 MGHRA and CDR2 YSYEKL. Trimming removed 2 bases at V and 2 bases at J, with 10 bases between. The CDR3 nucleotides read TGCGCCAGCAGCCAAAGTCAGGGTGGCAATCAGCCCCAGCATTTT. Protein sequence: CASSQSQGGNQPQHF.

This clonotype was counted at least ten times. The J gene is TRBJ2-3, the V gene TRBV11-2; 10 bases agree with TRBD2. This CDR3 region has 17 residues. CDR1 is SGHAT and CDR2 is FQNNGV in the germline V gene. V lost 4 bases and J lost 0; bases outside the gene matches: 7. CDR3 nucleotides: TGTGCCAGCAGCTCGCCCGCGACTAGCGGGAGCACAGATACGCAGTATTTT. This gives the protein CASSSPATSGSTDTQYF. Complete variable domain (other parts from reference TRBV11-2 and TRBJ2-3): EAGVAQSPRYKIIEKRQSVAFWCNPISGHATLYWYQQILGQGPKLLIQFQNNGVVDDSQLPKDRFSAERLKGVDSTLKIQPAKLEDSAVYLCASSSPATSGSTDTQYFGPGTRLTVL.

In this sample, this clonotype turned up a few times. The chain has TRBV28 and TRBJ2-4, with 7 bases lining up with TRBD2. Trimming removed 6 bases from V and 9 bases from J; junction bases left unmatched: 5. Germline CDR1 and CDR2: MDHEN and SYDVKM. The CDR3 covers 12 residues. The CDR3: CASSGGWSIQYF. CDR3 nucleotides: TGTGCCAGCAGCGGGGGGTGGAGCATTCAGTACTTC.

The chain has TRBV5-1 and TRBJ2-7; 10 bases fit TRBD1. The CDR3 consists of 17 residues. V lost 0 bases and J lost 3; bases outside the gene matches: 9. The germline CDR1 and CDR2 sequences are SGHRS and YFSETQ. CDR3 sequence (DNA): TGCGCCAGCAGCTTGGCCCCGGTAGGACAGGGGGGCTACGAGCAGTACTTC. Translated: CASSLAPVGQGGYEQYF.

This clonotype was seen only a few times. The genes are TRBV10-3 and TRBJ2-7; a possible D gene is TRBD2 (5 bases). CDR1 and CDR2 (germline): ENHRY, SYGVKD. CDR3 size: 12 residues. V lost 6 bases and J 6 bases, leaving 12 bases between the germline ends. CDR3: CAISPSEGEQYF. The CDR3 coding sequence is TGTGCCATCAGCCCGAGTGAGGGCGAGCAGTACTTC.

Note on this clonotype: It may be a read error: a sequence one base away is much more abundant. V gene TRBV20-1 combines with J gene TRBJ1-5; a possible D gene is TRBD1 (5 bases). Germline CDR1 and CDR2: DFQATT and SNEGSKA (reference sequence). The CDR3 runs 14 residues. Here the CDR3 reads CSARGQTIAQPRHF. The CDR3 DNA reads TGCAGTGCTAGAGGACAGACTATCGCTCAGCCCCGGCATTTT.

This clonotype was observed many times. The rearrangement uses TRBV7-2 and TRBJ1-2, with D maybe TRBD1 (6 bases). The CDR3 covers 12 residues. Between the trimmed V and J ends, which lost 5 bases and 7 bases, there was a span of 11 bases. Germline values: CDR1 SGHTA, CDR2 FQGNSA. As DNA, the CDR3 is TGTGCCAGCAGCCACGGGGGGGCTGGCTACACCTTC. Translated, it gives CASSHGGAGYTF. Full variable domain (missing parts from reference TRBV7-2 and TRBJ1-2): GAGVSQSPSNKVTEKGKDVELRCDPISGHTALYWYRQSLGQGLEFLIYFQGNSAPDKSGLPSDRFSAERTGGSVSTLTIQRTQQEDSAVYLCASSHGGAGYTFGSGTRLTVV.

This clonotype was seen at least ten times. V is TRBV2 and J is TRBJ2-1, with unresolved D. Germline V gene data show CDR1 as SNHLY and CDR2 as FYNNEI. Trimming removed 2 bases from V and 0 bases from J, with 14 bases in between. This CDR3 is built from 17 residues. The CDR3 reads CASSEFEVSASYNEQFF. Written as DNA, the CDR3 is TGTGCCAGCAGTGAATTTGAAGTGTCAGCCTCCTACAATGAGCAGTTCTTC.

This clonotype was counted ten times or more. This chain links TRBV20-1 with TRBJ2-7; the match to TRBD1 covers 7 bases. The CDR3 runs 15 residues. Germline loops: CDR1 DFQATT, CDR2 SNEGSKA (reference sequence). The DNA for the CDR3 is TGCAGCCTACGACCCCCCGCGACAGGGAGCTACGAGCAGTACTTC. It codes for CSLRPPATGSYEQYF.

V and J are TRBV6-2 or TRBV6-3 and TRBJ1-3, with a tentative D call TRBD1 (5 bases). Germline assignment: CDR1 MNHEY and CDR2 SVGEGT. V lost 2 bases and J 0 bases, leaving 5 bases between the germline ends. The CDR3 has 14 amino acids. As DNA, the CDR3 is TGTGCCAGCAGTTACGGGGGCTCTGGAAACACCATATATTTT. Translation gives CASSYGGSGNTIYF.